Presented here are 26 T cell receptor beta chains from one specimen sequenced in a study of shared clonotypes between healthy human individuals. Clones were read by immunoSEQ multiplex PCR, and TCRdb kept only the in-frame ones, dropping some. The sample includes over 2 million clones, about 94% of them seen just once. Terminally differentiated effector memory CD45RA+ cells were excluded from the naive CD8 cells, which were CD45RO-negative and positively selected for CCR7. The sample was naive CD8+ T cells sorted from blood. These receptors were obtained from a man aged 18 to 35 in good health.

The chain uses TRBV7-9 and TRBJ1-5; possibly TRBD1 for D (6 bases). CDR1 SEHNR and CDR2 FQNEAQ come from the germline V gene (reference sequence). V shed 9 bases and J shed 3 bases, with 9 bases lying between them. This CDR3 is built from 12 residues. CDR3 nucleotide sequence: TGTGCCAGTAGACAGGACAATCAGCCCCAGCATTTT. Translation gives CASRQDNQPQHF.

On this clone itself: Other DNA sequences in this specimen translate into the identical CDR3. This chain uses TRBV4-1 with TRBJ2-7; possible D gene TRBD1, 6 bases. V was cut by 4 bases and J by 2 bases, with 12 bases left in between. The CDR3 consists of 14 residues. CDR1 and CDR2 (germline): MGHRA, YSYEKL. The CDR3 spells CASSPGTNTYEQYF. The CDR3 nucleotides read TGCGCCAGCAGCCCAGGGACAAATACCTACGAGCAGTACTTC.

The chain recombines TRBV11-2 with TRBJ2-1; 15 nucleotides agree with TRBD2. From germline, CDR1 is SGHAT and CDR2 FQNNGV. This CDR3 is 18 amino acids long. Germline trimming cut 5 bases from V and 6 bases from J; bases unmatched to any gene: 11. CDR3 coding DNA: TGTGCCAGCAGCGCGCAGCCGGGGACTAGCGGGGGGTTCAATGAGCAGTTCTTC. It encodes CASSAQPGTSGGFNEQFF.

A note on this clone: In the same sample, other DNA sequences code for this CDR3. The CDR3, as DNA: TGTGCCAGCTCACCGGACAGAGAGCAGTACTTC. Its translation: CASSPDREQYF. This chain joins TRBV18 and TRBJ2-7, with a tentative D call TRBD1 (6 bases). This CDR3 spans 11 amino acids. CDR1 is KGHSH and CDR2 is LQKENI in the germline V gene. V was trimmed by 3 bases and J by 7 bases, leaving 7 bases between them.

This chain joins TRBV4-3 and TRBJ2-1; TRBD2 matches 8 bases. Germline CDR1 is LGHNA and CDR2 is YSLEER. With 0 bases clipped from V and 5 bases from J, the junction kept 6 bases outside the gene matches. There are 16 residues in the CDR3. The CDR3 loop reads CASSQDREGVDNEQFF. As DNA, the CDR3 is TGCGCCAGCAGCCAAGATCGGGAGGGAGTGGACAATGAGCAGTTCTTC.

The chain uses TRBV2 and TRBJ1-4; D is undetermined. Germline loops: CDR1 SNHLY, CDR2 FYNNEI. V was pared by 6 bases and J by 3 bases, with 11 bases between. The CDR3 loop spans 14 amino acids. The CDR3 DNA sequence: TGTGCCAGCAGGTTAGCTAGCGCTAATGAAAAACTGTTTTTT. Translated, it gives CASRLASANEKLFF.

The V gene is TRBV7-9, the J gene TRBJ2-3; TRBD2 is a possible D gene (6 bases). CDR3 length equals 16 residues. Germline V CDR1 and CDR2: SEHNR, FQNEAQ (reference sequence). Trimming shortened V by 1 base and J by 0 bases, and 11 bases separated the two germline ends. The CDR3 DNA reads TGTGCCAGCAGCTTAGTGGTCGGGACTAGCACAGATACGCAGTATTTT. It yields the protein CASSLVVGTSTDTQYF.

The CDR3, as DNA: TGTGCCTGGACCGAGGGTAGTTTCGAGCAGTACTTC. This codes for CAWTEGSFEQYF. The V gene is TRBV30, the J gene TRBJ2-7, with D perhaps TRBD2 (5 bases). Germline V gene lookup returns CDR1 GTSNPN and CDR2 SVGIG (reference sequence). Trimming removed 4 bases from V and 6 bases from J, with 13 bases in between. The CDR3 has 12 amino acids. The full variable domain, completed using reference TRBV30 and TRBJ2-7, is SQTIHQWPATLVQPVGSPLSLECTVEGTSNPNLYWYRQAAGRGLQLLFYSVGIGQISSEVPQNLSASRPQDRQFILSSKKLLLSDSGFYLCAWTEGSFEQYFGPGTRLTVT.

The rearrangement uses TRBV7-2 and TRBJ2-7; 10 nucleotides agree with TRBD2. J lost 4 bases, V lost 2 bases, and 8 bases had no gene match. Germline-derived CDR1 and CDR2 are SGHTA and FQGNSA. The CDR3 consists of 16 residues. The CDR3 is CASSLISASGSYEQYF. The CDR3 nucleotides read TGTGCCAGCAGCTTAATCTCGGCTAGCGGGAGTTACGAGCAGTACTTC.

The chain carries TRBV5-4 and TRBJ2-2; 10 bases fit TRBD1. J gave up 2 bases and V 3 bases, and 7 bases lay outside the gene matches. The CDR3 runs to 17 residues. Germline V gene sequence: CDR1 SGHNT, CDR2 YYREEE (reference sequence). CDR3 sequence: CASSSSGTGVNTGELFF. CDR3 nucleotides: TGTGCCAGCAGCTCCTCCGGGACAGGGGTTAACACCGGGGAGCTGTTTTTT.

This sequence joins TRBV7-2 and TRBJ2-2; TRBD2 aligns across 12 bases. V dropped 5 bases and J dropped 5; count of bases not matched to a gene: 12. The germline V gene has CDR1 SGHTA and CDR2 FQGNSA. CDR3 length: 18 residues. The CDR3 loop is CASSQFLLAGGGTGELFF. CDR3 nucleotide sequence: TGTGCCAGCAGCCAGTTCCTACTAGCGGGAGGAGGGACCGGGGAGCTGTTTTTT.

This CDR3 reads CASSAPNRDAPNQPQHF. In DNA form, the CDR3 reads TGTGCCAGCAGCGCGCCTAACCGGGACGCACCCAATCAGCCCCAGCATTTT. The gene calls are TRBV7-9 and TRBJ1-5, with TRBD1 as a possible D gene (5 bases). The germline gives CDR1 SEHNR, CDR2 FQNEAQ (reference sequence). Trimming cost V 5 bases and J 3 bases, with 20 bases left between them. The CDR3 sequence is 17 residues long.

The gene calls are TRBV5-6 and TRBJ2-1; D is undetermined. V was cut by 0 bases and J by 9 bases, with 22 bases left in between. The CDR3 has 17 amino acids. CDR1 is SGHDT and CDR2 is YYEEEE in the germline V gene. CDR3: CASSLEGISGPPVEQFF. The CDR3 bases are TGTGCCAGCAGCTTGGAGGGTATAAGTGGTCCTCCCGTTGAGCAGTTCTTC.

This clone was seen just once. In DNA, the CDR3 is TGTGCCACCAGCATCGCGGGAGGCCCCTACGAGCAGTACTTC. Its translation: CATSIAGGPYEQYF. This chain joins TRBV15 and TRBJ2-7; 8 bases are a match to TRBD2. The length of the CDR3 is 14 residues. J lost 2 bases, V lost 4 bases, and 4 bases had no gene match. Looked up from germline, CDR1 is LNHNV and CDR2 is YYDKDF (reference sequence). The variable domain in full, with the rest retrieved from reference TRBV15 and TRBJ2-7, is DAMVIQNPRYQVTQFGKPVTLSCSQTLNHNVMYWYQQKSSQAPKLLFHYYDKDFNNEADTPDNFQSRRPNTSFCFLDIRSPGLGDTAMYLCATSIAGGPYEQYFGPGTRLTVT.

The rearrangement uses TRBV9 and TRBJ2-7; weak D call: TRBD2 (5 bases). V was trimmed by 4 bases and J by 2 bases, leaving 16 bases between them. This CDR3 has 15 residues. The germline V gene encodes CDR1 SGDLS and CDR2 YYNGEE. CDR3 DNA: TGTGCCAGCAGCCCCACCCCGGACTTGACCTACGAGCAGTACTTC. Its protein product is CASSPTPDLTYEQYF.

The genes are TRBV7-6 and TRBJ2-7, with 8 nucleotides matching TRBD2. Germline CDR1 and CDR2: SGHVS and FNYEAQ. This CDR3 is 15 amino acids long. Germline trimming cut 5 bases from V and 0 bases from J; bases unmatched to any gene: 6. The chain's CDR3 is CASSPLTSASYEQYF. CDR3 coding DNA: TGTGCCAGCAGCCCTTTGACTAGCGCCTCCTACGAGCAGTACTTC.

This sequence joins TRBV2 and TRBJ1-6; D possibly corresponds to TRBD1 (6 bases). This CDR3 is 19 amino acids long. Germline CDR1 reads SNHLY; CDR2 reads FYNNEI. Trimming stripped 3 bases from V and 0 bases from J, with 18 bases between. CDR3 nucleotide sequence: TGTGCCAGCAGTGACCCTCGGTCCAGGGGAAGCTCCTATAATTCACCCCTCCACTTT. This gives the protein CASSDPRSRGSSYNSPLHF.

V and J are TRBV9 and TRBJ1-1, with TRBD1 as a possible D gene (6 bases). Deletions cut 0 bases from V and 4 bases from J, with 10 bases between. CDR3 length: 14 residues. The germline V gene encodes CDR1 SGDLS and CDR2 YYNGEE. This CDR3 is CASSVDPGATEAFF. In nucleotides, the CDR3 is TGTGCCAGCAGCGTAGATCCAGGGGCCACTGAAGCTTTCTTT.

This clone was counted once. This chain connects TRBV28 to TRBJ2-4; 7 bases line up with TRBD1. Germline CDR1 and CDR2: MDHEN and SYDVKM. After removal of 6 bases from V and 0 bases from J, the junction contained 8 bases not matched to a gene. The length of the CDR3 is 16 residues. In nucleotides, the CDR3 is TGTGCCAGCAGACCGGGGACAGCCTCAGCCAAAAACATTCAGTACTTC. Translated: CASRPGTASAKNIQYF.

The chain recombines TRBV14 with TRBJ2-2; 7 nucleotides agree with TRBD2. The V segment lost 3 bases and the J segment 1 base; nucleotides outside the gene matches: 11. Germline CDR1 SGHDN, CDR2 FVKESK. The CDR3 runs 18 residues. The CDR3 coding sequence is TGTGCCAGCAGCCAGAAAGGGTATACGGGAGGGAACACCGGGGAGCTGTTTTTT. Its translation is CASSQKGYTGGNTGELFF.

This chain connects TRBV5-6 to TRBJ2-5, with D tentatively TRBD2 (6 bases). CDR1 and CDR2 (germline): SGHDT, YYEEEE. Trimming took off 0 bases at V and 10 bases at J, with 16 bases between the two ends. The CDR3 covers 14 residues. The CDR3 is CASSLVGWGVDQYF. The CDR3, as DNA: TGTGCCAGCAGCTTGGTCGGTTGGGGGGTGGACCAGTACTTC.

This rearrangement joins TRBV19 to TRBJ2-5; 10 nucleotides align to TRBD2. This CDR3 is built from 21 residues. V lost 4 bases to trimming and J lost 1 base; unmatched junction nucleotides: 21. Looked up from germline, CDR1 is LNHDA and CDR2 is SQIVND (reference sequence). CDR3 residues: CASSNKLWAGRLAGPQETQYF. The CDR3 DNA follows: TGTGCCAGTAGTAATAAACTGTGGGCAGGGCGACTAGCGGGCCCCCAAGAGACCCAGTACTTC.

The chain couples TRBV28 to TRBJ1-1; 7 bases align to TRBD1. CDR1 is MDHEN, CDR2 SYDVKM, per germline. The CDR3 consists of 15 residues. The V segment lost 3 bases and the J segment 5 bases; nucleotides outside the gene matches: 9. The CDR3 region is CASSFRTGFFTEAFF. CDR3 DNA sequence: TGTGCCAGCAGTTTCCGGACAGGATTTTTTACTGAAGCTTTCTTT.

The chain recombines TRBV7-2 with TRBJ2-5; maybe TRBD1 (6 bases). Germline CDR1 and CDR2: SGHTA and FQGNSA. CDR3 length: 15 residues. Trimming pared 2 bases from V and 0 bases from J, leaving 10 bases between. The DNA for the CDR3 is TGTGCCAGCAGCTTAAACAGGGCGGACCAAGAGACCCAGTACTTC. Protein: CASSLNRADQETQYF.

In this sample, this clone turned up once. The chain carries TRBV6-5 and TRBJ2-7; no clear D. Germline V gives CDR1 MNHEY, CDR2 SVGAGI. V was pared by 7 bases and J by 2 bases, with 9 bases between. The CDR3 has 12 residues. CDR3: CASKSTAYEQYF. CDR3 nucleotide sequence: TGTGCCAGCAAGAGCACCGCCTACGAGCAGTACTTC.

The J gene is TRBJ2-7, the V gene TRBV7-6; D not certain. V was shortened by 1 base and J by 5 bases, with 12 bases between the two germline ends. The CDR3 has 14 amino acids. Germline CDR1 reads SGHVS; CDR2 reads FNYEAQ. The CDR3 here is CASSLGGSTDEQYF. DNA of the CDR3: TGTGCCAGCAGCTTAGGGGGAAGCACGGACGAGCAGTACTTC.